This is a list of T cell receptor beta chains from one sample in a study of shared T cell receptors in the human thymus. This table comes from immunoSEQ multiplex PCR, and its TCRdb copy is limited to in-frame clones, with some not included. This sample has about 380,000 clones, with around 95% found just once. Sequenced: thymocytes. The receptors originated from a human donor. The CDR3 runs from the conserved cysteine through the conserved F or W. The order of the fields is clone size, D gene, J gene, V gene, CDR3 protein, CDR3 DNA. D genes are given only for firm matches. Clone sizes are given selectively: once, few, many, or a class where the clone is expanded.

>.|TRBD2|TRBJ2-7|TRBV29-1
CSVPLRGAGGVHEQYF
TGCAGCGTTCCCCTCAGGGGGGCGGGAGGGGTCCACGAGCAGTACTTC
>.|.|TRBJ1-4|TRBV10-3
CAISARGYNEKLFF
TGTGCCATCAGTGCCCGGGGATATAATGAAAAACTGTTTTTT
>.|TRBD1|TRBJ1-5|TRBV28
CASSPTRTGGSKSNQPQHF
TGTGCCAGCAGCCCGACCAGGACAGGGGGAAGCAAGAGCAATCAGCCCCAGCATTTT
>.|.|TRBJ1-1|TRBV6-1
CASSDLLFGLLNTEAFF
TGTGCCAGCAGTGATCTTCTGTTCGGACTCCTGAACACTGAAGCTTTCTTT
>.|.|TRBJ1-4|TRBV28
CASSLLGYIEKLFF
TGTGCCAGCAGTTTATTAGGGTATATTGAAAAACTGTTTTTT
>once|.|TRBJ2-1|TRBV7-2
CASSLHGTTWNEQFF
TGTGCCAGCAGCTTACACGGGACCACTTGGAATGAGCAGTTCTTC
>once|TRBD1|TRBJ2-7|TRBV14
CASSQDSWTGSVYEQYF
TGTGCCAGCAGCCAAGATTCGTGGACAGGGTCTGTGTACGAGCAGTACTTC
>.|TRBD2|TRBJ2-1|TRBV10-3
CAISPTLAGTPPSYNEQFF
TGTGCCATCAGTCCTACGCTAGCGGGTACCCCTCCCTCCTACAATGAGCAGTTCTTC
>.|TRBD2|TRBJ2-1|TRBV7-3
CASSMGPGAGGPGNEQFF
TGTGCCAGCAGCATGGGCCCCGGTGCGGGAGGGCCGGGGAATGAGCAGTTCTTC
>.|.|TRBJ2-1|TRBV6-5
CASSYRSRDLFF
TGTGCCAGCAGTTATCGATCCAGGGATTTATTCTTC
>few|.|TRBJ1-5|TRBV4-2
CASSSDLTGFRNQPQHF
TGTGCCAGCTCTTCCGATTTAACAGGCTTTCGGAATCAGCCCCAGCATTTT
>.|TRBD2|TRBJ2-1|TRBV28
CASRVRAGGSYNEQFF
TGTGCCAGCCGGGTTCGAGCGGGAGGGTCCTACAATGAGCAGTTCTTC
>.|.|TRBJ2-1|TRBV14
CASSHAGIEQFF
TGTGCCAGCAGCCACGCAGGGATTGAGCAGTTCTTC
>.|.|TRBJ2-4|TRBV7-2
CASTSLRDSAKNIQYF
TGTGCCAGCACCTCTCTACGTGATTCAGCCAAAAACATTCAGTACTTC
>.|TRBD1|TRBJ2-7|TRBV6-1
CASRSGTGLGEQYF
TGTGCCAGCAGATCCGGGACAGGGTTAGGCGAGCAGTACTTC
>.|TRBD2|TRBJ2-2|TRBV5-1
CASTGLAGAVAGELFF
TGCGCCAGCACGGGACTAGCGGGAGCGGTCGCCGGGGAGCTGTTTTTT
>.|.|TRBJ2-1|TRBV29-1
CSATLGGGPSYNEQFF
TGCAGCGCTACCTTAGGAGGCGGACCGTCCTACAATGAGCAGTTCTTC
>once|TRBD2|TRBJ2-7|TRBV23-1
CASRPPGGKYEQYF
TGCGCCAGCAGGCCTCCGGGGGGGAAGTACGAGCAGTACTTC
>.|TRBD1|TRBJ2-1|TRBV5-4
CASSLGGQGGLSYNEQFF
TGTGCCAGCAGCTTGGGGGGACAGGGGGGCCTATCCTACAATGAGCAGTTCTTC
>.|TRBD2|TRBJ2-7|TRBV9
CASSANPTSGSDEQYF
TGTGCCAGCAGCGCAAATCCGACTAGCGGGAGCGACGAGCAGTACTTC
>.|TRBD2|TRBJ2-7|TRBV7-2
CASSHRLAGVGEQYF
TGTGCCAGCAGCCACAGACTAGCGGGAGTGGGCGAGCAGTACTTC
>.|.|TRBJ2-1|TRBV27
CASSLSRRSRPGAYNEQFF
TGTGCCAGCAGTTTATCGAGGCGATCCCGCCCGGGAGCCTACAATGAGCAGTTCTTC
>once|.|TRBJ2-3|TRBV7-7
CASSLGANPDTQYF
TGTGCTAGCAGCTTAGGAGCTAACCCAGATACGCAGTATTTT
>.|.|TRBJ2-3|TRBV4-1
CASSQGQGGSTDTQYF
TGCGCCAGCAGCCAAGGGCAGGGGGGCAGCACAGATACGCAGTATTTT
>.|.|TRBJ2-4|TRBV28
CATKQGAGPKNIQYF
TGTGCCACCAAACAGGGTGCAGGACCCAAAAACATTCAGTACTTC
>.|TRBD2|TRBJ2-3|TRBV6-5
CASKAGAADTQYF
TGTGCCAGCAAAGCGGGAGCAGCAGATACGCAGTATTTT
>.|.|TRBJ1-5|TRBV27
CASSLIPDSHNQPQHF
TGTGCCAGCAGTTTAATACCGGACAGCCACAATCAGCCCCAGCATTTT
>.|TRBD2|TRBJ2-1|TRBV11-2
CASSLETGEREGPGFF
TGTGCCAGCAGCTTAGAGACGGGAGAGCGGGAGGGGCCAGGGTTCTTC
>.|TRBD1|TRBJ2-7|TRBV18
CASSRRDRGYEQYF
TGTGCCAGCTCACGCCGGGACAGGGGCTACGAGCAGTACTTC
>.|TRBD2|TRBJ2-5|TRBV7-6
CASSFLDWVTSGTVQETQYF
TGTGCCAGCAGCTTTCTTGACTGGGTAACTAGCGGGACTGTCCAAGAGACCCAGTACTTC
>.|.|TRBJ1-1|TRBV15
CATSREDAGYTEAFF
TGTGCCACCAGCAGAGAGGACGCGGGGTACACTGAAGCTTTCTTT
>.|.|TRBJ2-7|TRBV28
CASSPTWTVRTYEQYF
TGTGCCAGCAGTCCGACCTGGACAGTTCGGACCTACGAGCAGTACTTC
>.|TRBD1|TRBJ1-4|TRBV6-5
CASSRERQGVILFF
TGTGCCAGCAGTAGAGAGCGACAGGGGGTTATCCTGTTTTTT
>.|.|TRBJ1-4|TRBV5-4
CASSFYGANEKLFF
TGTGCCAGCAGCTTTTACGGTGCTAATGAAAAACTGTTTTTT
>.|.|TRBJ1-3|TRBV27
CASSSTRPGSGNTIYF
TGTGCCAGCAGTTCTACTCGTCCGGGCTCTGGAAACACCATATATTTT
>.|.|TRBJ2-7|TRBV28
CASSLGASYEQYF
TGTGCCAGCAGTTTAGGTGCCTCCTACGAGCAGTACTTC
>.|.|TRBJ1-5|TRBV19
CASSMGTKFYSNQPQHF
TGTGCCAGTAGTATGGGGACAAAATTTTATAGCAATCAGCCCCAGCATTTT
>.|TRBD2|TRBJ2-1|TRBV2
CASSGPLGLAGELNEQFF
TGTGCCAGCAGTGGTCCGCTGGGACTAGCGGGAGAGCTCAATGAGCAGTTCTTC
>.|.|TRBJ1-2|TRBV7-9
CASSLETRGYTF
TGTGCCAGCAGCTTAGAGACCCGTGGCTACACCTTC
>.|.|TRBJ2-7|TRBV5-6
CASSETGPPSYEQYF
TGTGCCAGCAGCGAGACAGGTCCCCCTTCCTACGAGCAGTACTTC
>.|TRBD2|TRBJ2-5|TRBV5-1
CASSKTSGSVETQYF
TGCGCCAGCAGCAAGACTAGCGGGAGTGTGGAGACCCAGTACTTC
>.|TRBD2|TRBJ2-1|TRBV28
CASSFGLAGCSYNEQFF
TGTGCCAGCAGTTTTGGACTAGCGGGATGCTCCTACAATGAGCAGTTCTTC
>.|.|TRBJ1-1|TRBV13
CASSPRAPEAFF
TGTGCCAGCAGCCCCCGGGCCCCTGAAGCTTTCTTT
>once|TRBD2|TRBJ2-3|TRBV9
CASSVAGGGTDTQYF
TGTGCCAGCAGCGTAGCGGGAGGAGGCACAGATACGCAGTATTTT
>.|TRBD1|TRBJ2-1|TRBV28
CASSNRQGPYNEQFF
TGTGCCAGCAGTAACCGACAGGGGCCTTACAATGAGCAGTTCTTC